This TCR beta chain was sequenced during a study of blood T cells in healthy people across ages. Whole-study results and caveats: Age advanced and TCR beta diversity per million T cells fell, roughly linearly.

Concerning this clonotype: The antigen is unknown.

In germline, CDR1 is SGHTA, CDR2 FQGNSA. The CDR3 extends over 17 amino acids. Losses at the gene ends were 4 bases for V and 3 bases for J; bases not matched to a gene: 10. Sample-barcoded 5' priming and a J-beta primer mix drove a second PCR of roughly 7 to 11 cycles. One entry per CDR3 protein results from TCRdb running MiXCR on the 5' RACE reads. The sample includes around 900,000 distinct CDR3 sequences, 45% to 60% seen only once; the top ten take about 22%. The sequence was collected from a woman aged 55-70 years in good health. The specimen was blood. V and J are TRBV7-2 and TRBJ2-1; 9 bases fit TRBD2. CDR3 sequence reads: CASSSRGGRVYYNEQFF. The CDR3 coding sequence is TGTGCCAGCAGCTCCCGGGGCGGGAGGGTTTACTACAATGAGCAGTTCTTC.